A selection of T cell receptor beta chains follows, all from one sample in a study of cytomegalovirus exposure and HLA in healthy donors. The repertoire was sequenced with immunoSEQ multiplex PCR; TCRdb's copy has only in-frame clones and lacks some. Here the sample spans some 120,000 clones, around 73% being singletons. The sample was PBMCs. The receptors stem from a man in his sixties in good health and CMV-seropositive. Both conserved end residues are part of each CDR3. D genes are given only for firm matches.

d_call j_call v_call cdr3_aa
TRBD1 TRBJ1-5 TRBV2 CASRRGQGFYQPQHF
- TRBJ1-2 TRBV27 CASSLIGTAGGYTF
TRBD2 TRBJ2-3 TRBV30 CAWSVLAGGTDTQYF
- TRBJ1-4 TRBV7-6 CASSFTGSFNEKLFF
- TRBJ1-5 TRBV28 CASNRGNNQPQHF
- TRBJ2-5 TRBV5-5 CASSLIPQETQYF
TRBD1 TRBJ2-2 TRBV19 CASSAQTGGPTGELFF
TRBD1 TRBJ1-5 TRBV5-6 CASSSTGFGQPQHF
- TRBJ2-2 TRBV28 CASREEGTRELFF
TRBD2 TRBJ2-7 TRBV5-1 CASSSTSGASYEQYF
- TRBJ1-5 TRBV5-1 CASSLQESGQPQHF
- TRBJ2-7 TRBV5-4 CASSSNLNREQYF
TRBD2 TRBJ2-7 TRBV5-1 CASSLAGGTYEQYF
TRBD2 TRBJ2-7 TRBV5-4 CASSSGLAGGHTRTYEQYF
TRBD1 TRBJ1-6 TRBV27 CASSLDRVGSPLHF
TRBD2 TRBJ2-1 TRBV11-2 CASSWGRTSGSGQFF
TRBD1 TRBJ1-1 TRBV5-4 CASRPGQGGTEAFF
TRBD2 TRBJ2-7 TRBV6-5 CASSLDSGGSGYEQYF
- TRBJ2-1 TRBV9 CASSVGGGQINEQFF
- TRBJ1-2 TRBV28 CASSWGQGGGYTF
TRBD2 TRBJ2-7 TRBV30 CAREGDYEQYF
- TRBJ1-6 TRBV7-2 CASSWAGSPLHF
TRBD1 TRBJ1-5 TRBV19 CASTSRDRDQPQHF
TRBD1 TRBJ2-2 TRBV5-1 CASSGRTGGSGELFF
TRBD1 TRBJ1-2 TRBV7-8 CASSVTGTGEHGYTF
TRBD1 TRBJ1-2 TRBV5-6 CASSYRGLGYTF
- TRBJ2-3 TRBV6-6 CASSYRGARTDTQYF
- TRBJ2-3 TRBV4-1 CASSQARLEDTQYF
- TRBJ2-6 TRBV7-2 CASSPQEGGANVLTF
TRBD2 TRBJ2-2 TRBV7-8 CASSLMGTSGSTSANTGELFF
TRBD1 TRBJ1-5 TRBV2 CATGTGNQPQHF
- TRBJ2-1 TRBV11-2 CASSIQPTVNNEQFF
- TRBJ1-6 TRBV2 CASQGVGLGSPLHF
TRBD2 TRBJ2-1 TRBV19 CASRLAGGNEQFF
TRBD1 TRBJ1-1 TRBV5-4 CASSLAEDRTNTEAFF
- TRBJ1-1 TRBV25-1 CASSEGTEAFF
TRBD1 TRBJ2-7 TRBV7-6 CASSLVTGFEQYF
TRBD1 TRBJ2-3 TRBV2 CASSWDRETDTQYF
TRBD1 TRBJ1-2 TRBV4-1 CASSQSRDRVYGYTF
- TRBJ2-5 TRBV30 CAWSDPRETQYF
TRBD1 TRBJ2-3 TRBV28 CASSLQGDTDTQYF
TRBD2 TRBJ2-1 TRBV19 CASSITSGLYNEQFF
TRBD2 TRBJ2-2 TRBV6-4 CASSIAGKDTGELFF
- TRBJ1-4 TRBV18 CASSRLTAYNEKLFF
TRBD2 TRBJ2-7 TRBV7-3 CASSLGLAGGSPYEQYF
- TRBJ1-3 TRBV25-1 CASSELGNTIYF
TRBD1 TRBJ2-6 TRBV6-7 CASSPGGQGSGANVLTF
- TRBJ1-2 TRBV30 CAWSVKGVDGYTF